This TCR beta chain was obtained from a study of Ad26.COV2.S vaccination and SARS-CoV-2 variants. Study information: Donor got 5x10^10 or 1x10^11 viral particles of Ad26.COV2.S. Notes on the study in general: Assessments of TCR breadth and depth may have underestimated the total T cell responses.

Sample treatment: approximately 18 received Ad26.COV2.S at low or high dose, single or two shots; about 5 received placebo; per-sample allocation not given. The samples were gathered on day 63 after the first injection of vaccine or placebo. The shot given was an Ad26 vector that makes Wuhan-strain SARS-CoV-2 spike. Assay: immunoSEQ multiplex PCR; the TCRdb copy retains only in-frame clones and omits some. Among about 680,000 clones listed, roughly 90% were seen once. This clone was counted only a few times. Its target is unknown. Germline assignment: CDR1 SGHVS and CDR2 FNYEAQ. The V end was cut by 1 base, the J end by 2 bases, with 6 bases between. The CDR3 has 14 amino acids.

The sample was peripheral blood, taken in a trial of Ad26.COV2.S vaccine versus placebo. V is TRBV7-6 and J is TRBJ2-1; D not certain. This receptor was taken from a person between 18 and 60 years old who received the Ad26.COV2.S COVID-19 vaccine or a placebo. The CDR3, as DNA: TGTGCCAGCAGCTTAGGATCAACCTACAATGAGCAGTTCTTC. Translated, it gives CASSLGSTYNEQFF. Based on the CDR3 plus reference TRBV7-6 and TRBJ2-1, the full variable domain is GAGVSQSPRYKVTKRGQDVALRCDPISGHVSLYWYRQALGQGPEFLTYFNYEAQQDKSGLPNDRFSAERPEGSISTLTIQRTEQRDSAMYRCASSLGSTYNEQFFGPGTRLTVL.